The 23 T cell receptor beta chains below were found in one sample sequenced in a study of response to subunit inactivated influenza vaccine. TCRdb ran MiXCR on the RT-PCR reads and lists one entry per CDR3 protein. The sample has about 700,000 distinct CDR3 sequences; approximately 14% are singletons. Sequencing was performed on PBMCs from blood, taken 11 to 12 days after vaccination. The source of these receptors is a man aged 50 to 59 who received an inactivated influenza vaccine.

The chain joins TRBV7-9 to TRBJ1-2, with D uncertain. The CDR3 length is 16 residues. Trimming shortened V by 0 bases and J by 3 bases, and 14 bases separated the two germline ends. Germline assignment: CDR1 SEHNR and CDR2 FQNEAQ (reference sequence). In nucleotides, the CDR3 is TGTGCCAGCAGCTTAGCGGAAAATCGGCTTGACTATGGCTACACCTTC. Encoded protein: CASSLAENRLDYGYTF.

This rearrangement joins TRBV7-9 to TRBJ2-5; maybe TRBD2 (6 bases). The CDR3 is made up of 14 amino acids. Deletions cut 5 bases from V and 1 base from J, with 11 bases between. From germline, CDR1 is SEHNR and CDR2 FQNEAQ (reference sequence). The CDR3 DNA reads as TGTGCCAGCAGCCCGGGACTGATCCAAGAGACCCAGTACTTC. Translation gives CASSPGLIQETQYF.

This clonotype was seen a few times. The chain employs TRBV9 and TRBJ2-1; 13 bases match TRBD2. The V gene end was trimmed by 4 bases and the J gene end by 8 bases; junction bases not matched to a gene: 9. This CDR3 contains 16 residues. Germline V gives CDR1 SGDLS, CDR2 YYNGEE. In nucleotides, the CDR3 is TGTGCCAGCAGCAAAATAGGACTAGCGGGAGTCTATGAGCAGTTCTTC. It translates to CASSKIGLAGVYEQFF.

The sample holds a few counts of this clonotype. This rearrangement joins TRBV12-3 or TRBV12-4 to TRBJ2-7; possibly TRBD1 or TRBD2 for D (5 bases each). The length of the CDR3 is 14 residues. The V end was cut by 2 bases, the J end by 4 bases, with 12 bases between. The CDR3 region has the DNA TGTGCCAGCAGTTTATTCGACAGCGGATACGAGCAGTACTTC. This codes for CASSLFDSGYEQYF.

This clonotype was observed many times. The chain uses TRBV6-1 and TRBJ2-3; D remains ambiguous. Germline-derived CDR1 and CDR2 are MNHNS and SASEGT. CDR3 size: 15 residues. Trimming left V 2 bases short and J 0 bases short, with 9 bases between. The CDR3 loop reads CASSEQYTSTDTQYF. The CDR3 DNA follows: TGTGCCAGCAGTGAACAATATACTAGCACAGATACGCAGTATTTT.

The V and J genes are TRBV6-5 and TRBJ2-1, with D perhaps matching TRBD1 or TRBD2 (5 bases each). Germline V CDR1 and CDR2: MNHEY, SVGAGI. The CDR3 is 15 amino acids. V gave up 2 bases and J gave up 0 bases, with 8 bases separating them. CDR3 residues: CASSYEGSSYNEQFF. DNA for the CDR3: TGTGCCAGCAGTTACGAGGGGAGCTCCTACAATGAGCAGTTCTTC.

This clonotype occurred many times. The chain couples TRBV20-1 to TRBJ2-1; tentative D call: TRBD1 (5 bases). Germline CDR1 DFQATT, CDR2 SNEGSKA (reference sequence). V was shortened by 1 base and J by 8 bases, with 30 bases between the two germline ends. The CDR3 is 19 residues long. CDR3 sequence reads: CSARVAVPRAPAGSDEQFF. As DNA, the CDR3 is TGCAGTGCTAGAGTTGCGGTACCCCGGGCCCCGGCAGGGTCTGATGAGCAGTTCTTC.

There are a few counts of this clonotype. The gene calls are TRBV29-1 and TRBJ2-5; perhaps TRBD2 as D (5 bases). CDR3 length: 13 residues. The ends were cut back, 3 bases at V and 3 bases at J, with 11 bases in the middle. Germline V gives CDR1 SQVTM, CDR2 ANQGSEA. This CDR3 reads CSVDRTGKETQYF. DNA of the CDR3: TGCAGCGTTGACAGGACTGGGAAAGAGACCCAGTACTTC.

This clonotype showed up just a few times. The gene calls are TRBV4-3 and TRBJ1-4; D ambiguous. Trimming removed 4 bases from V and 6 bases from J, with 12 bases in between. Per the germline V gene, CDR1 is LGHNA and CDR2 is YSLEER. The CDR3 covers 14 residues. As DNA, the CDR3 is TGCGCCAGCAGCCCCGGGGTGGGGTATGAAAAACTGTTTTTT. Translated: CASSPGVGYEKLFF.

The table lists this clonotype with a few counts. The chain joins TRBV7-2 to TRBJ2-3; 8 bases fit TRBD2. Germline V gene lookup returns CDR1 SGHTA and CDR2 FQGNSA. Trimming took 5 bases from V and 4 from J; bases not matched to a gene: 8. The CDR3 loop spans 15 amino acids. CDR3 protein: CASSPAVSGADTQYF. CDR3 in DNA: TGTGCCAGCAGCCCAGCGGTTAGCGGGGCAGATACGCAGTATTTT.

The table lists this clonotype with a few counts. CDR3 coding DNA: TGTGCCAGCAGCCAGGGACAGTTAGATGAAAAACTGTTTTTT. This sequence encodes CASSQGQLDEKLFF. The rearrangement links TRBV4-2 to TRBJ1-4; TRBD1 matches at 7 bases. The CDR3 runs 14 residues. Germline loops: CDR1 LGHNA, CDR2 YNFKEQ. V lost 3 bases to trimming and J lost 6 bases; unmatched junction nucleotides: 4.

CDR3 region: CASSPGSGRTDTQYF. The DNA of the CDR3 is TGTGCCAGCAGCCCGGGTAGCGGGAGAACCGATACGCAGTATTTT. V usage is TRBV3-1 and J usage is TRBJ2-3; 9 nucleotides agree with TRBD2. Trimming cost V 4 bases and J 6 bases; bases outside gene matches: 8. CDR1 is LGHDT, CDR2 YNNKEL, per germline (reference sequence). The CDR3 extends over 15 amino acids.

This clonotype was counted a few times. The gene calls are TRBV2 and TRBJ1-1; TRBD1 matches at 8 bases. The V gene end was trimmed by 1 base and the J gene end by 10 bases; junction bases not matched to a gene: 5. Germline V lookup: CDR1 SNHLY, CDR2 FYNNEI. This CDR3 is 13 amino acids long. The CDR3 DNA is TGTGCCAGCAGTGAAGAGCAGGGGGCGGTAGCTTTCTTT. Protein: CASSEEQGAVAFF.

The table lists this clonotype with a few counts. This rearrangement joins TRBV7-6 to TRBJ2-1; 10 bases map to TRBD2. CDR1 is SGHVS and CDR2 is FNYEAQ in the germline V gene. This CDR3 is 14 amino acids long. The trim removed 8 bases at V and 3 bases at J, leaving 4 bases unmatched. The CDR3 DNA follows: TGTGCCAGCTCTGGACTAGCGGACTACAATGAGCAGTTCTTC. Translation: CASSGLADYNEQFF.

The chain couples TRBV6-1 to TRBJ1-3, with 8 bases fitting TRBD1. The CDR3 consists of 15 residues. Germline V gene lookup returns CDR1 MNHNS and CDR2 SASEGT. V lost 6 bases and J lost 4; bases outside the gene matches: 8. The CDR3 region has the DNA TGTGCCAGCAGGCCGACAGGGGATTCCGGAAACACCATATATTTT. Amino acid sequence: CASRPTGDSGNTIYF.

This clonotype was detected many times. The rearrangement joins TRBV6-5 to TRBJ1-1; possible D gene TRBD1, 5 bases. V lost 8 bases and J 4 bases, leaving 11 bases between the germline ends. Germline V CDR1 and CDR2: MNHEY, SVGAGI. This CDR3 has 12 amino acids. DNA of the CDR3: TGTGCCAGCGCAAACGGGGCCACTGAAGCTTTCTTT. As protein: CASANGATEAFF.

This chain uses TRBV6-2 or TRBV6-3 with TRBJ2-7, with unresolved D. Trimming shortened V by 3 bases and J by 4 bases, and 7 bases separated the two germline ends. The CDR3 is 12 residues long. Germline values: CDR1 MNHEY, CDR2 SVGEGT. The CDR3 sequence: CASSYWGYEQYF. The CDR3 DNA is TGTGCCAGCAGTTATTGGGGTTACGAGCAGTACTTC.

The genes are TRBV4-3 and TRBJ1-2; possible D gene TRBD1, 6 bases. The CDR3 is made up of 17 amino acids. The V end lost 4 bases, the J end lost 2 bases, and 20 bases lay between the germline ends. In germline, CDR1 is LGHNA, CDR2 YSLEER. In DNA, the CDR3 is TGCGCCAGCAGCCCTGAGGACAGTCTTGCTATGAACTATGGCTACACCTTC. Translating it yields CASSPEDSLAMNYGYTF.

This chain joins TRBV30 and TRBJ2-2, with D maybe TRBD2 (5 bases). The CDR3 loop spans 15 amino acids. Germline-derived CDR1 and CDR2 are GTSNPN and SVGIG (reference sequence). Trimming cost V 0 bases and J 3 bases, with 11 bases left between them. The CDR3 bases are TGTGCCTGGAGTGTTTCCGGGATCCACACCGGGGAGCTGTTTTTT. Protein sequence: CAWSVSGIHTGELFF.

This chain connects TRBV10-3 to TRBJ1-1; a weak D match, TRBD1 (6 bases). The CDR3 has 15 residues. Trimming took off 4 bases at V and 3 bases at J, with 15 bases between the two ends. Germline V gene sequence: CDR1 ENHRY, CDR2 SYGVKD. The CDR3 DNA reads TGTGCCATCAGTGGGGTACAGGGACCGGACACTGAAGCTTTCTTT. Amino acid sequence: CAISGVQGPDTEAFF.

The table lists this clonotype with many counts. V usage is TRBV2 and J usage is TRBJ2-7; perhaps D is TRBD1 or TRBD2 (6 bases each). Germline V gene sequence: CDR1 SNHLY, CDR2 FYNNEI. V was cut by 5 bases and J by 6 bases, with 14 bases left in between. This CDR3 is 13 amino acids long. CDR3 sequence (DNA): TGTGCCAGCAGTTTGGAGGGGACATCCGAGCAGTACTTC. Protein: CASSLEGTSEQYF.

A few counts support this clonotype. The V gene is TRBV5-1, the J gene TRBJ2-1; 11 nucleotides align to TRBD2. The CDR3 length is 15 residues. Unmatched junction bases numbered 9, after V lost 4 bases and J lost 9 bases. Germline V gives CDR1 SGHRS, CDR2 YFSETQ. The CDR3 DNA reads as TGCGCCAGCAGCCCATTAGCGGGGGGGTCGGTTGAGCAGTTCTTC. It is translated as CASSPLAGGSVEQFF.

This clonotype was counted only a few times. The J gene is TRBJ2-1, the V gene TRBV15; no firm D call. CDR1 and CDR2 (germline): LNHNV, YYDKDF (reference sequence). This CDR3 is built from 15 residues. Trimming cost V 0 bases and J 2 bases, with 8 bases left between them. CDR3 region: CATSRDRGTYNEQFF. Written as DNA, the CDR3 is TGTGCCACCAGCAGAGATCGCGGAACCTACAATGAGCAGTTCTTC.